Presented here are 14 T cell receptor beta chains from one specimen sequenced in a study of T-cell memory formation after mild COVID-19. TCRdb re-analysed the 5' RACE reads in MiXCR, keeping a single row per CDR3 protein. The sample lists about 270,000 distinct CDR3 sequences, roughly 15% occurring once. Sequenced input: PBMCs or a T cell subset sorted from them (not recorded which). The origin of the receptors is a man aged 18-30 years who had mild COVID-19 (a few samples of this study predate the infection). Cell type and time point are not known.

This clonotype was recorded many times. The CDR3 DNA reads as TGTGCCACCAGTGACCCCGGGACAGGCCCGTATACGCAGTATTTT. This codes for CATSDPGTGPYTQYF. The chain recombines TRBV24-1 with TRBJ2-3; 8 positions match TRBD1. Germline lookup yields CDR1 KGHDR and CDR2 SFDVKD. The CDR3 totals 15 residues. The V and J ends lost 4 bases and 7 bases, in that order; junction bases with no gene match: 9.

In its sample, this clonotype was seen a few times. The chain uses TRBV7-6 and TRBJ2-5; TRBD1 might be the D (6 bases). The CDR3 spans 16 residues. Germline V gene sequence: CDR1 SGHVS, CDR2 FNYEAQ. Trimming took 2 bases from V and 4 from J, leaving 17 bases between them. The CDR3 protein is CASSLNTGSLGETQYF. DNA of the CDR3: TGTGCCAGCAGCTTAAACACAGGGAGTCTAGGAGAGACCCAGTACTTC.

This clonotype has just a few counts. V and J are TRBV11-2 and TRBJ2-3; D is ambiguous. Deletions cut 1 base from V and 5 bases from J, with 13 bases between. This CDR3 has 15 residues. Looked up from germline, CDR1 is SGHAT and CDR2 is FQNNGV. The CDR3 nucleotides read TGTGCCAGCAGCTTAGGTAGTGGAACGGGAGATACGCAGTATTTT. It codes for CASSLGSGTGDTQYF.

The V gene is TRBV7-9, the J gene TRBJ1-1; 9 bases align to TRBD1. The V gene's germline CDR1 is SEHNR and CDR2 FQNEAQ (reference sequence). The CDR3 spans 15 residues. Trimming cost V 1 base and J 8 bases; bases outside gene matches: 8. In DNA form, the CDR3 reads TGTGCCAGCAGCTTAGGAAGGACCGGGACAGGGGAAGCTTTCTTT. It translates to CASSLGRTGTGEAFF.

A few counts support this clonotype. The chain employs TRBV20-1 and TRBJ2-3; 10 positions agree with TRBD2. J gave up 0 bases and V 4 bases, and 4 bases lay outside the gene matches. The CDR3 covers 15 residues. The V gene's germline CDR1 is DFQATT and CDR2 SNEGSKA (reference sequence). This chain's CDR3 is CSATSGRYSTDTQYF. In DNA form, the CDR3 reads TGCAGTGCTACTAGCGGGAGATATAGCACAGATACGCAGTATTTT.

This chain uses TRBV6-5 with TRBJ1-6, with D hard to call. CDR1 and CDR2 (germline): MNHEY, SVGAGI. V shed 0 bases and J shed 8 bases, with 8 bases lying between them. This CDR3 contains 14 residues. This CDR3 reads CASSYSTRYSPLHF. CDR3 nucleotides: TGTGCCAGCAGTTACTCGACACGATATTCACCCCTCCACTTT.

V and J are TRBV5-1 and TRBJ2-1, with 8 bases fitting TRBD2. In germline, CDR1 is SGHRS, CDR2 YFSETQ. CDR3 length: 18 amino acids. The junction had 15 bases not matched to a gene; V was cut back by 0 bases and J by 7 bases. The CDR3 DNA sequence: TGCGCCAGCAGCTTGGTCCCGTTGACTGGCGGGGGGAGAAATGAGCAGTTCTTC. Its translation is CASSLVPLTGGGRNEQFF.

A few counts support this clonotype. The CDR3 here is CASSQLPHWLGNTGELFF. CDR3 nucleotide sequence: TGCGCCAGCAGCCAACTACCCCATTGGCTGGGGAACACCGGGGAGCTGTTTTTT. V gene TRBV4-1 combines with J gene TRBJ2-2, with D unclear. Germline V gene lookup returns CDR1 MGHRA and CDR2 YSYEKL. There are 18 residues in the CDR3. Trimming shortened V by 2 bases and J by 1 base, and 17 bases separated the two germline ends.

The chain employs TRBV7-2 and TRBJ2-3, with a possible D match to TRBD2 (5 bases). Germline CDR1 reads SGHTA; CDR2 reads FQGNSA. Trimming took 1 base from V and 6 from J, leaving 14 bases between them. The CDR3 is 15 amino acids. The CDR3 is CASSLGHGDRDTQYF. The CDR3 DNA reads TGTGCCAGCAGCTTAGGTCACGGGGATCGGGATACGCAGTATTTT.

The gene calls are TRBV6-5 and TRBJ2-2; D remains unclear. CDR3 size: 14 residues. V lost 5 bases and J lost 1, with 8 bases in between. The germline V gene has CDR1 MNHEY and CDR2 SVGAGI. The CDR3 is CASSEKGNTGELFF. The CDR3 nucleotides are TGTGCCAGCAGTGAAAAGGGGAACACCGGGGAGCTGTTTTTT.

This clonotype was observed a few times. This CDR3 is CATSSLRLGRLGVLFF. The CDR3 DNA is TGTGCCACCAGCAGTCTCCGCCTCGGTCGGCTCGGGGTACTGTTTTTT. The V gene is TRBV15, the J gene TRBJ1-4; the D is unclear. Germline-derived CDR1 and CDR2 are LNHNV and YYDKDF (reference sequence). The V end was cut by 3 bases, the J end by 13 bases, with 24 bases between. CDR3 size: 16 residues.

This clonotype was counted at least ten times. The chain has TRBV6-5 and TRBJ2-7; D gene uncertain. The germline V gene has CDR1 MNHEY and CDR2 SVGAGI. The CDR3 is 13 amino acids. V lost 6 bases to trimming and J lost 5 bases, with 14 bases between them. The CDR3 DNA is TGTGCCAGCAGCAAAACCCCCAACGACGAGCAGTACGTC. This codes for CASSKTPNDEQYV.

This clonotype was recorded a few times. This sequence joins TRBV24-1 and TRBJ1-5; D remains ambiguous. The CDR3 sequence is 17 residues long. Trimming took off 6 bases at V and 5 bases at J, with 22 bases between the two ends. Germline assignment: CDR1 KGHDR and CDR2 SFDVKD. The DNA for the CDR3 is TGTGCCACCAGTCTTAAGCGGTTTGAAATACGGGATCAGCCCCAGCATTTT. Its translation: CATSLKRFEIRDQPQHF.

V and J are TRBV5-6 and TRBJ2-3, with TRBD2 as a possible D gene (6 bases). V lost 3 bases and J lost 3, with 14 bases in between. This CDR3 has 15 amino acids. Germline lookup yields CDR1 SGHDT and CDR2 YYEEEE. This CDR3 reads CASSWVSGVTDTQYF. The CDR3 nucleotides read TGTGCCAGCAGCTGGGTATCGGGGGTTACAGATACGCAGTATTTT.